This T cell receptor beta chain was found in a study of PD-1 blockade in classical Hodgkin lymphoma. Looking at the study overall: Patients in the cohort were put on intravenous nivolumab, 3 mg/kg every 2 weeks.

The CDR3 runs to 14 residues. V was clipped by 7 bases and J by 4 bases; unmatched bases: 8. Germline V gene data show CDR1 as MDHEN and CDR2 as SYDVKM. Overall study results and limits: Similar baseline diversity was found in complete responders and newly diagnosed patients. Reported baseline diversity: healthy donors highest, relapsed/refractory patients lowest.

Sequenced by immunoSEQ multiplex PCR; TCRdb stores in-frame clones only, minus some. The sample shows around 26,000 clones, roughly four fifths of them seen only once. There was relapse after autologous stem cell transplantation in every patient, and there was variation in brentuximab vedotin exposure. A note on this clone: Its antigen is not identified.

Material: peripheral blood mononuclear cells (PBMCs), obtained before the second cycle of nivolumab. The sequence was collected from a human donor with classical Hodgkin lymphoma. This rearrangement joins TRBV28 to TRBJ1-2; TRBD1 matches 8 bases. The CDR3 DNA reads as TGTGCCAGCACTTCGACAGGGGAGCCCTATGGCTACACCTTC. It yields the protein CASTSTGEPYGYTF.